The 2 T cell receptor beta chains given below trace back to one sample, sequenced in a study of T cells in Graves' hyperthyroidism and ophthalmopathy. RNA transcripts provided the source from which TCR beta CDR3 regions were amplified. First-round RT-PCR targeting the TCR CDR3 was performed with the HTBI primer set. TCRdb reprocessed the multiplex PCR reads via MiXCR and lists one record per CDR3 protein. The table shows around 300,000 distinct CDR3 sequences, with around 20% occurring only once. Input material: blood. The receptors were gathered from a man aged 25 to 45 with Graves' ophthalmopathy.

This clonotype showed up just a few times. V gene TRBV5-1 combines with J gene TRBJ2-1, with TRBD2 matching 11 bases. CDR1 SGHRS and CDR2 YFSETQ come from the germline V gene. V shed 3 bases, J shed 5 bases, and the junction held 7 bases outside the gene matches. CDR3 length: 16 residues. CDR3 coding DNA: TGCGCCAGCAGCTCGTCCGGGACTAGCGGTAACAATGAGCAGTTCTTC. It translates to CASSSSGTSGNNEQFF.

The chain combines TRBV20-1 with TRBJ2-2; 10 bases line up with TRBD2. This CDR3 has 16 residues. The V gene's germline CDR1 is DFQATT and CDR2 SNEGSKA (reference sequence). The V gene end was trimmed by 1 base and the J gene end by 3 bases; junction bases not matched to a gene: 5. DNA for the CDR3: TGCAGTGCTAGAGGTCTAGCGGGAGTTCACACCGGGGAGCTGTTTTTT. Translated: CSARGLAGVHTGELFF.